This T cell receptor beta chain was identified in a study of OX40 agonist ivuxolimab in advanced cancers. Libraries were prepared by immunoSEQ multiplex PCR; TCRdb keeps only in-frame clonotypes and omits some of them. The table includes 65,000 or so clones, 70% to 90% detected once. The germline gives CDR1 MNHNS, CDR2 SASEGT. V was shortened by 1 base and J by 5 bases, with 8 bases between the two germline ends. The CDR3 runs to 13 residues. The sequenced sample was CD4+ or CD8+ T cells sorted from blood, obtained in a trial of the OX40 agonist ivuxolimab. The TCR sequence derives from an adult with an advanced solid tumor such as melanoma, head and neck, liver or kidney cancer. The chain links TRBV6-1 to TRBJ1-2; no reliable D call. The CDR3 here is CASSEGATYGYTF. Written as DNA, the CDR3 is TGTGCCAGCAGTGAAGGTGCCACTTATGGCTACACCTTC.